This T cell receptor beta chain stems from a study of blood T cell repertoires in COVID-19. Original analysis: Scientists estimated how many nucleated cells there were by amplifying reference gene primers. Repertoires were generated with immunoSEQ multiplex PCR, while TCRdb's copy carries only in-frame clones and drops some. That table gives V, J and clone size, and the DNA gave D and trimming. This table holds under 300,000 clones, roughly 80% found once. CDR1 is DFQATT, CDR2 SNEGSKA, per germline (reference sequence). The V end was cut by 3 bases, the J end by 6 bases, with 23 bases between. The CDR3 is 16 residues long.

Sequencing input: peripheral blood. V and J are TRBV20-1 and TRBJ1-2, with D hard to call. The sequence was collected from a man in his sixties who had recovered from COVID-19. This CDR3 reads CSASISPRPIADGYTF. The CDR3 nucleotides are TGCAGTGCTAGTATATCCCCTCGGCCCATAGCGGATGGCTACACCTTC.